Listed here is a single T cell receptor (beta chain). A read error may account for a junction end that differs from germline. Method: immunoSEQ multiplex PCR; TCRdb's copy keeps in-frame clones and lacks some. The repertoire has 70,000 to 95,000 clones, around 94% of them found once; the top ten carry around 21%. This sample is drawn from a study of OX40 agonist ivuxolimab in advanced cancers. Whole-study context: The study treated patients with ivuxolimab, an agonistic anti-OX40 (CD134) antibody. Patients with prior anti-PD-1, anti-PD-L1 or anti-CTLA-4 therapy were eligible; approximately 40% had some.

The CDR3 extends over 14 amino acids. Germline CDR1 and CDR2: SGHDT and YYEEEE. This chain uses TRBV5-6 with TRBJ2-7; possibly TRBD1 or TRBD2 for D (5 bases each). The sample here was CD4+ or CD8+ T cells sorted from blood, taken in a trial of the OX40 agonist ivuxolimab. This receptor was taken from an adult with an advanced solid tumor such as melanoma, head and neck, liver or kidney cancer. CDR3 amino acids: CASSLEEGTPVVDF. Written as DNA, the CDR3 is TGTGCCAGCAGCTTGGAGGAAGGGACCCCGGTGGTGGACTTC.